This note documents a single TCR beta chain sequence. The method was immunoSEQ multiplex PCR; TCRdb's version includes in-frame clones alone and lacks a portion of them. The sample contains approximately 350,000 clones, roughly 87% of which appear only once. This sample was taken from a study of blood T cell repertoires in COVID-19. Germline-derived CDR1 and CDR2 are LGHDT and YNNKEL (reference sequence). The CDR3 consists of 15 residues. V was trimmed by 5 bases and J by 0 bases, leaving 11 bases between them. The sequence derives from a woman aged 50 to 60 who had recovered from COVID-19. Specimen: PBMCs or T cells enriched from blood (not recorded which). The chain couples TRBV3-1 (or the pseudogene TRBV3-2) to TRBJ1-3, with D maybe TRBD1 (6 bases). The DNA of the CDR3 is TGTGCCAGCAGCGCGACAGGAGTCTCTGGAAACACCATATATTTT. This codes for CASSATGVSGNTIYF.